Given below is one T cell receptor (beta chain) in context. A read error may account for a junction end that differs from germline. CDR3 size: 14 residues. Germline loops: CDR1 SGDLS, CDR2 YYNGEE. This sample was included in a study of cytomegalovirus exposure and HLA in healthy donors. The PCR made use of 60 Vbeta and 13 Jbeta primers. TCRdb's table, derived via immunoSEQ multiplex PCR, lists solely in-frame clones and lacks some. The profile covers 85,000 to 100,000 clones, with roughly 80% appearing a single time and 0.6% to 0.95% taken by the ten largest. The sample taken for sequencing was PBMCs. This clonotype was sampled from a woman aged 60-75 years in good health and CMV-seronegative. V and J are TRBV9 and TRBJ2-3; 10 bases agree with TRBD2. The CDR3 region has the DNA TGTGCCAGCAGCGCTAGCGGGAGCATAGATACGCAGTATTTT. This codes for CASSASGSIDTQYF.